This T cell receptor (beta chain) came from a study of blood T cell repertoires in COVID-19. The wider study: Researchers got acute and convalescent COVID-19 samples from the United States, Italy and Spain. PBMCs, B-cell-depleted T cells, or T cells provided the cDNA or gDNA that made up the material.

J gave up 2 bases and V 5 bases, and 7 bases lay outside the gene matches. The CDR3 spans 16 residues. Germline V gene sequence: CDR1 SGHTA, CDR2 FQGTGA. Original methodology: Reference gene primer amplification in the assay estimated nucleated cell counts. Profiling relied on immunoSEQ multiplex PCR, and the TCRdb table lists in-frame clones only, not all of them. V, J and clone size are those of that table, while D and trimming were read from the DNA. The sample includes 200,000 to 250,000 clones, roughly 85% of them seen just once. The chain couples TRBV7-3 to TRBJ2-3, with 10 bases aligning to TRBD2. The sample comprised peripheral blood. The sequence was obtained from a man aged 18 to 29 with active or convalescent COVID-19. Here the CDR3 reads CASSSTGTSDTDTQYF. In DNA, the CDR3 is TGTGCCAGCAGCAGTACAGGGACTAGCGACACAGATACGCAGTATTTT.